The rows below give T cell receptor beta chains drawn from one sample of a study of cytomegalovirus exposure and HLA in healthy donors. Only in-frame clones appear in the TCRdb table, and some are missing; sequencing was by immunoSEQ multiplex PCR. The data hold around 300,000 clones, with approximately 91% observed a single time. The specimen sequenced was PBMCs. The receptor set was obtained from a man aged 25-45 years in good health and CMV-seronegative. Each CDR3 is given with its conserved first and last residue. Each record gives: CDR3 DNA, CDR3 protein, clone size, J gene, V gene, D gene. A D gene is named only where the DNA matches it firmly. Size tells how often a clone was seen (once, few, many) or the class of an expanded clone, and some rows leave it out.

DNA: TGCGCCAGCAGCCAACCCGGGACAGATAACACTGAAGCTTTCTTT; CDR3: CASSQPGTDNTEAFF; size: -; J: TRBJ1-1; V: TRBV4-1; D: TRBD1
DNA: TGTGCCAGCACCCTCAGGTCCGGGGAGCTGTTTTTT; CDR3: CASTLRSGELFF; size: -; J: TRBJ2-2; V: TRBV6-1; D: -
DNA: TGTGCCAGCAGTCTACGCGGGAACTCCTACGAGCAGTACTTC; CDR3: CASSLRGNSYEQYF; size: -; J: TRBJ2-7; V: TRBV27; D: -
DNA: TGTGCCAGCAGAAATCGGGGGACCACTGAAGCTTTCTTT; CDR3: CASRNRGTTEAFF; size: -; J: TRBJ1-1; V: TRBV5-4; D: -
DNA: TGTGCCAGTAGTACCACAGGCTCCTCTGGGGAGACCCAGTACTTC; CDR3: CASSTTGSSGETQYF; size: -; J: TRBJ2-5; V: TRBV19; D: -
DNA: TGTGCCAGCAGCTTAAAAGCAGGCCCCTACCAAGAGACCCAGTACTTC; CDR3: CASSLKAGPYQETQYF; size: -; J: TRBJ2-5; V: TRBV7-8; D: -
DNA: TGTGCCAGCAGACATGATAATTCACCCCTCCACTTT; CDR3: CASRHDNSPLHF; size: -; J: TRBJ1-6; V: TRBV6-5; D: -
DNA: TGTGCCAGCAGCTTTGGGGGCCTGAACTCCTACGAGCAGTACTTC; CDR3: CASSFGGLNSYEQYF; size: -; J: TRBJ2-7; V: TRBV7-2; D: -
DNA: TGTGCCAGCGCCACAAGAACGGGTAACACCTACGAGCAGTACTTC; CDR3: CASATRTGNTYEQYF; size: -; J: TRBJ2-7; V: TRBV27; D: -
DNA: TGTGCCAGCAGCCCAACTAGCGGGGGGGCCTACGAGCAGTACTTC; CDR3: CASSPTSGGAYEQYF; size: once; J: TRBJ2-7; V: TRBV6-1; D: TRBD2
DNA: TGTGCCAGCAGCTCACAGGACACTGAAGCTTTCTTT; CDR3: CASSSQDTEAFF; size: -; J: TRBJ1-1; V: TRBV5-5; D: -
DNA: TGCGCCAGCAACCCGCTCAGCGGGGGGGACGACGGGGAGCTGTTTTTT; CDR3: CASNPLSGGDDGELFF; size: -; J: TRBJ2-2; V: TRBV5-1; D: TRBD2
DNA: TGTGCCAGCAGCTTGATCCGGACAGGGCCCTACGAGCAGTACTTC; CDR3: CASSLIRTGPYEQYF; size: -; J: TRBJ2-7; V: TRBV5-6; D: TRBD1
DNA: TGTGCTAGTGGTTTGGGGCAGGTATACAATGAGCAGTTCTTC; CDR3: CASGLGQVYNEQFF; size: many; J: TRBJ2-1; V: TRBV12-5; D: -
DNA: TGTGCCATCAGTGAGGGCAGGGTGACTAGCCGCTCCAATGAGCAGTTCTTC; CDR3: CAISEGRVTSRSNEQFF; size: -; J: TRBJ2-1; V: TRBV10-3; D: TRBD2
DNA: TGTGCCAGCAGTTACGTTGCAGGCTCCTACAATGAGCAGTTCTTC; CDR3: CASSYVAGSYNEQFF; size: -; J: TRBJ2-1; V: TRBV6-6; D: -
DNA: TGTGCCAGCAAACTGCCGCTAGCGGGGGGCTCGGAGACCCAGTACTTC; CDR3: CASKLPLAGGSETQYF; size: -; J: TRBJ2-5; V: TRBV2; D: TRBD2
DNA: TGTGCCAGCAGTTCGGGACAGCAGAACACTGAAGCTTTCTTT; CDR3: CASSSGQQNTEAFF; size: -; J: TRBJ1-1; V: TRBV6-1; D: TRBD1
DNA: TGTGCCAGCTCACCACCAACGGGGACAGTTGGGAACACCATATATTTT; CDR3: CASSPPTGTVGNTIYF; size: once; J: TRBJ1-3; V: TRBV18; D: TRBD1
DNA: TGCGCCAGCAGTGAGTCGGGAGGGTATGGCTACACCTTC; CDR3: CASSESGGYGYTF; size: once; J: TRBJ1-2; V: TRBV10-1; D: -
DNA: TGCGCCAGCAGCGAAACAGATTACACTGAAGCTTTCTTT; CDR3: CASSETDYTEAFF; size: -; J: TRBJ1-1; V: TRBV5-1; D: -
DNA: TGCGCCAGCAGTGACTACAGGGCTAGCACAGATACGCAGTATTTT; CDR3: CASSDYRASTDTQYF; size: -; J: TRBJ2-3; V: TRBV10-1; D: -
DNA: TGTGCCAGCAGCCAACAGGGACAGGGAATCACAGATACGCAGTATTTT; CDR3: CASSQQGQGITDTQYF; size: -; J: TRBJ2-3; V: TRBV5-6; D: TRBD1
DNA: TGTGCCAGCAGCTTGGCCCTACGCACGATTTGGGGGGCCAACGTCCTGACTTTC; CDR3: CASSLALRTIWGANVLTF; size: -; J: TRBJ2-6; V: TRBV5-6; D: -
DNA: TGTGCCAGCAGCCGACCGGGGGACGGGGCTACTGAAGCTTTCTTT; CDR3: CASSRPGDGATEAFF; size: -; J: TRBJ1-1; V: TRBV6-6; D: -
DNA: TGTGCCAGCAGTCGGGGGGGAGAGAGCTATGGCTACACCTTC; CDR3: CASSRGGESYGYTF; size: -; J: TRBJ1-2; V: TRBV6-5; D: -
DNA: TGTGCCAGCAGCTTAGATCAGGGATTTATTTCACCCCTCCACTTT; CDR3: CASSLDQGFISPLHF; size: -; J: TRBJ1-6; V: TRBV7-8; D: -
DNA: TGCGCCAGCAGTGAGTCTGGACAGACTAACACTGAAGCTTTCTTT; CDR3: CASSESGQTNTEAFF; size: few; J: TRBJ1-1; V: TRBV10-2; D: -
DNA: TGCGCCAGCAGCTTGGCCCGGACAGGATCCTACGAGCAGTACTTC; CDR3: CASSLARTGSYEQYF; size: -; J: TRBJ2-7; V: TRBV5-1; D: TRBD1
DNA: TGCGCCAGCAGTGACAGGGGCTCCATGAACACTGAAGCTTTCTTT; CDR3: CASSDRGSMNTEAFF; size: -; J: TRBJ1-1; V: TRBV4-3; D: TRBD1
DNA: TGTGCCAGCAGCTCCACTAACCGGGACAGGGCCTATGGCTACACCTTC; CDR3: CASSSTNRDRAYGYTF; size: once; J: TRBJ1-2; V: TRBV7-2; D: TRBD1
DNA: TGTGCCAGTAGTATAGCTTGGACAGGGATGAACACTGAAGCTTTCTTT; CDR3: CASSIAWTGMNTEAFF; size: once; J: TRBJ1-1; V: TRBV19; D: TRBD1
DNA: TGTGCCAGCAGCTTGCACGGACAGGGGTTGACTGAAGCTTTCTTT; CDR3: CASSLHGQGLTEAFF; size: -; J: TRBJ1-1; V: TRBV5-4; D: TRBD1
DNA: TGTGCCAGCAGCCCTTTGGACAGGGAGGAGACCCAGTACTTC; CDR3: CASSPLDREETQYF; size: -; J: TRBJ2-5; V: TRBV9; D: TRBD1
DNA: TGTGCCAGCAGCGGCCTGGGACAGGGGGCGGCTGGAAACACCATATATTTT; CDR3: CASSGLGQGAAGNTIYF; size: -; J: TRBJ1-3; V: TRBV5-6; D: TRBD1
DNA: TGTGCCTGGAGTGGAACAGGCCTATCCTACGAGCAGTACTTC; CDR3: CAWSGTGLSYEQYF; size: -; J: TRBJ2-7; V: TRBV30; D: -
DNA: TGTGCCAGCAGTTTCACCGTGCGGACTGGAGGCAATTCACCCCTCCACTTT; CDR3: CASSFTVRTGGNSPLHF; size: -; J: TRBJ1-6; V: TRBV27; D: -
DNA: TGCGCCAGCAACTTTGACGGAGGGAGGTTTGGCTACACCTTC; CDR3: CASNFDGGRFGYTF; size: -; J: TRBJ1-2; V: TRBV5-1; D: -
DNA: TGTGCCAGCAGCTTTTGGAGAGAGACCCAGTACTTC; CDR3: CASSFWRETQYF; size: -; J: TRBJ2-5; V: TRBV5-5; D: -
DNA: TGTGCCAGCAGATCTCAGACTAGCGGGGGGGCCTTAGATACGCAGTATTTT; CDR3: CASRSQTSGGALDTQYF; size: once; J: TRBJ2-3; V: TRBV13; D: TRBD2